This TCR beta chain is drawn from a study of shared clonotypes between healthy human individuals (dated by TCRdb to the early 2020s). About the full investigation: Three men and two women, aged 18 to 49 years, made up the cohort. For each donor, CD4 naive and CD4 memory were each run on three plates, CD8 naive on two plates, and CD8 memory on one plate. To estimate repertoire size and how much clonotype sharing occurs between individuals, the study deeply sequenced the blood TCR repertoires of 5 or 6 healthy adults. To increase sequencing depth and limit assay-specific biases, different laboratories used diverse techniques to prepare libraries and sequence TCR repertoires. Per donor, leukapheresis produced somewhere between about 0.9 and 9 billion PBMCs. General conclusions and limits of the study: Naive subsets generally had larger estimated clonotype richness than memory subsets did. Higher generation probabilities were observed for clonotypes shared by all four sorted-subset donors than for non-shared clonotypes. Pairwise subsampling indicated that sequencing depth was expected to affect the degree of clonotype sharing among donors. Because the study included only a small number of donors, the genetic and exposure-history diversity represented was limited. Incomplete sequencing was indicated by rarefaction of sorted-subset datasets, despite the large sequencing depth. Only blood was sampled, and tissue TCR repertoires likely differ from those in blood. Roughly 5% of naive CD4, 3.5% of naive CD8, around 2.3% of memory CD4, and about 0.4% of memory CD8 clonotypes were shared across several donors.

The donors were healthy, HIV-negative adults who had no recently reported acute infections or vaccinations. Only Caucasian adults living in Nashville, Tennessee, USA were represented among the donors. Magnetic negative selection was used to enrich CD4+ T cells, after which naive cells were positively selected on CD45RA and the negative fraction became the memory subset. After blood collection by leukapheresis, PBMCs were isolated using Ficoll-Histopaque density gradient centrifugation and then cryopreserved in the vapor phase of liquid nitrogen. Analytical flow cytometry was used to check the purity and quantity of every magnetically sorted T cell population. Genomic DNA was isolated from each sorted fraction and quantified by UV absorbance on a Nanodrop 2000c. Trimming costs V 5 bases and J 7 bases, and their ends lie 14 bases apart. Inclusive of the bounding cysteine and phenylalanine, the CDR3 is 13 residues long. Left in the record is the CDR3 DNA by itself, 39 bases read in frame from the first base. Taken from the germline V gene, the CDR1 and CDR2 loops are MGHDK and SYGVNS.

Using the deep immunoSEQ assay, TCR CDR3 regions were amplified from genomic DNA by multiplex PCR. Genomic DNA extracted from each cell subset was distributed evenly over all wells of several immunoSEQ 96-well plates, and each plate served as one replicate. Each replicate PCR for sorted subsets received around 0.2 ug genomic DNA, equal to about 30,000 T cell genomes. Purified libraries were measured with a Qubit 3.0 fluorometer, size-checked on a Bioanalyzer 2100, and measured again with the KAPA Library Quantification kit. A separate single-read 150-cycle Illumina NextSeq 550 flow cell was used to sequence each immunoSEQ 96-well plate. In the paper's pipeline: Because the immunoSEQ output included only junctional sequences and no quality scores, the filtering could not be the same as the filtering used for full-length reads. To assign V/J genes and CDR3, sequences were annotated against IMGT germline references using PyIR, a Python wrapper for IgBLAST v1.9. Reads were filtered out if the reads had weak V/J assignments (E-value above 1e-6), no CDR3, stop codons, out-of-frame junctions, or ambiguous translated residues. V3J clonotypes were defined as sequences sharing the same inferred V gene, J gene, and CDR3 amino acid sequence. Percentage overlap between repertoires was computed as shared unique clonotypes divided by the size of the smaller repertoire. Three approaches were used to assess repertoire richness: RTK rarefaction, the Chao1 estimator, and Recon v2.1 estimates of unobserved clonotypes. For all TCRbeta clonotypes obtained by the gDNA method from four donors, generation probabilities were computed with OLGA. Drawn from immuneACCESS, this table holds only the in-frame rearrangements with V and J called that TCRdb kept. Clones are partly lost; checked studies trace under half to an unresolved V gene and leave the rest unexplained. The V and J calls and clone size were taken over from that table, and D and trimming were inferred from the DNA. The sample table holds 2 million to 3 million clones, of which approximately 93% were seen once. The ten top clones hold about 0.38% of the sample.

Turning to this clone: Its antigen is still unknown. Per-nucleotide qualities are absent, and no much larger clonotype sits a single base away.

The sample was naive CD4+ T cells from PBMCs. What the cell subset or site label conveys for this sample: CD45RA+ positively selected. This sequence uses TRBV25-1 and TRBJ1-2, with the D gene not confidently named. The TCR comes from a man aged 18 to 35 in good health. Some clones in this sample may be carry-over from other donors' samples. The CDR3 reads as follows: CASSFRSLGGYTF. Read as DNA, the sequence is TGTGCCAGCAGTTTCCGGAGTCTGGGTGGCTACACCTTC.